Sequencing of this T cell receptor (beta chain) was carried out in a study of blood T cell repertoires in COVID-19. With V trimmed by 4 bases and J by 6 bases, 4 bases remained unmatched. Germline assignment: CDR1 SGDLS and CDR2 YYNGEE. CDR3 size: 14 residues. Per the study methods: Cell counts per sample came from amplifying reference gene primers. The data were produced by immunoSEQ multiplex PCR, yet TCRdb's version contains in-frame clones alone and is incomplete. V, J and clone size derive from that table, while D and trimming were established from the DNA sequence. The table includes about 99,000 clones, 90% to 95% detected once.

V and J are TRBV9 and TRBJ2-2, with 9 bases fitting TRBD2. Specimen: peripheral blood. The clonotype was recovered from a human donor in a cohort sampled during active COVID-19. CDR3 nucleotide sequence: TGTGCCAGCAGCCTGGGACTAGCTGCCGGGGAGCTGTTTTTT. Translated, it gives CASSLGLAAGELFF.